The rows below give T cell receptor beta chains drawn from one sample of a study of Ad26.COV2.S vaccination and SARS-CoV-2 variants. Profiling relied on immunoSEQ multiplex PCR, and the TCRdb table lists in-frame clones only, not all of them. The data hold roughly 500,000 clones, with roughly 85% observed a single time. This sample comprised peripheral blood, obtained in a trial of Ad26.COV2.S vaccine versus placebo. These receptors were collected from a person between 18 and 65 years old who received the Ad26.COV2.S COVID-19 vaccine or a placebo. CDR3s include the opening cysteine and the closing phenylalanine or tryptophan. D genes are given only for firm matches. Expanded clones are given a class, and other clones once, few, many or no size at all.

clone_size: NA
d_call: TRBD1
j_call: TRBJ1-2
v_call: TRBV5-1
cdr3_aa: CASSLALDRGGYTF
cdr3_nt: TGCGCCAGCAGCTTGGCTCTGGACAGGGGGGGCTACACCTTC

clone_size: once
d_call: TRBD1
j_call: TRBJ1-1
v_call: TRBV4-3
cdr3_aa: CASSQSTGTGLRPEAFF
cdr3_nt: TGCGCCAGCAGCCAATCCACCGGGACAGGGCTGAGGCCTGAAGCTTTCTTT

clone_size: NA
d_call: NA
j_call: TRBJ1-4
v_call: TRBV7-2
cdr3_aa: CASSLYGPNEKLFF
cdr3_nt: TGTGCCAGCAGCTTATACGGACCGAATGAAAAACTGTTTTTT

clone_size: NA
d_call: NA
j_call: TRBJ2-7
v_call: TRBV2
cdr3_aa: CASSVLGVYEQYF
cdr3_nt: TGTGCCAGCAGTGTTCTGGGGGTGTACGAGCAGTACTTC

clone_size: NA
d_call: TRBD2
j_call: TRBJ2-1
v_call: TRBV6-6
cdr3_aa: CASRNQRGSGNEQFF
cdr3_nt: TGTGCCAGCAGAAACCAGCGGGGCTCAGGGAATGAGCAGTTCTTC

clone_size: NA
d_call: NA
j_call: TRBJ1-5
v_call: TRBV19
cdr3_aa: CASSGQGSLGQPQHF
cdr3_nt: TGTGCCAGTAGTGGCCAGGGGAGTTTGGGTCAGCCCCAGCATTTT

clone_size: once
d_call: TRBD2
j_call: TRBJ2-1
v_call: TRBV4-2
cdr3_aa: CASSHPTSGSVNEQFF
cdr3_nt: TGTGCCAGCAGCCACCCCACTAGCGGGAGTGTAAATGAGCAGTTCTTC

clone_size: NA
d_call: NA
j_call: TRBJ2-5
v_call: TRBV29-1
cdr3_aa: CSVDPPLGRETQYF
cdr3_nt: TGCAGCGTTGACCCCCCTCTCGGCAGAGAGACCCAGTACTTC

clone_size: NA
d_call: NA
j_call: TRBJ2-2
v_call: TRBV30
cdr3_aa: CAWSEQHTGELFF
cdr3_nt: TGTGCCTGGAGTGAACAACACACCGGGGAGCTGTTTTTT

clone_size: NA
d_call: NA
j_call: TRBJ1-2
v_call: TRBV19
cdr3_aa: CASAGGYGYTF
cdr3_nt: TGTGCCAGTGCCGGTGGATATGGCTACACCTTC

clone_size: NA
d_call: NA
j_call: TRBJ2-7
v_call: TRBV20-1
cdr3_aa: CSAGSYEQYF
cdr3_nt: TGCAGTGCAGGGTCTTACGAGCAGTACTTC

clone_size: once
d_call: NA
j_call: TRBJ2-2
v_call: TRBV10-1
cdr3_aa: CASSACRPNTGELFF
cdr3_nt: TGCGCCAGCAGTGCATGCAGGCCCAACACCGGGGAGCTGTTTTTT

clone_size: NA
d_call: NA
j_call: TRBJ2-7
v_call: TRBV21-1
cdr3_aa: CARRAASYEQYF
cdr3_nt: TGTGCCAGACGGGCCGCGTCCTACGAGCAGTACTTC

clone_size: NA
d_call: NA
j_call: TRBJ1-3
v_call: TRBV29-1
cdr3_aa: CSVVSGGTGNTIYF
cdr3_nt: TGCAGCGTTGTGTCCGGTGGCACTGGAAACACCATATATTTT

clone_size: NA
d_call: NA
j_call: TRBJ2-2
v_call: TRBV9
cdr3_aa: CASSVADGELFF
cdr3_nt: TGTGCCAGCAGCGTAGCCGACGGGGAGCTGTTTTTT

clone_size: once
d_call: NA
j_call: TRBJ2-7
v_call: TRBV5-4
cdr3_aa: CASSPEIPSRQYF
cdr3_nt: TGTGCCAGCAGCCCGGAGATTCCCTCCCGGCAGTACTTC

clone_size: once
d_call: TRBD2
j_call: TRBJ2-3
v_call: TRBV5-1
cdr3_aa: CASSSRLAGSTDTQYF
cdr3_nt: TGCGCCAGCAGCTCAAGACTAGCGGGAAGCACAGATACGCAGTATTTT

clone_size: few
d_call: TRBD1
j_call: TRBJ2-7
v_call: TRBV3-1/TRBV3-2
cdr3_aa: CASSPDRAHEQYF
cdr3_nt: TGTGCCAGCAGCCCGGACAGGGCCCACGAGCAGTACTTC

clone_size: NA
d_call: TRBD1
j_call: TRBJ1-1
v_call: TRBV5-4
cdr3_aa: CASSLGQGPTEAFF
cdr3_nt: TGTGCCAGCAGCTTAGGACAGGGGCCCACTGAAGCTTTCTTT

clone_size: NA
d_call: TRBD1
j_call: TRBJ2-6
v_call: TRBV19
cdr3_aa: CASKGGSGANVLTF
cdr3_nt: TGTGCCAGTAAAGGGGGCAGTGGGGCCAACGTCCTGACTTTC

clone_size: once
d_call: NA
j_call: TRBJ1-1
v_call: TRBV5-1
cdr3_aa: CASSLSPVDTEAFF
cdr3_nt: TGCGCCAGCAGCTTGTCCCCCGTCGACACTGAAGCTTTCTTT

clone_size: NA
d_call: TRBD2
j_call: TRBJ2-3
v_call: TRBV9
cdr3_aa: CASSVGTSGSTDTQYF
cdr3_nt: TGTGCCAGCAGCGTAGGCACTAGCGGGAGCACAGATACGCAGTATTTT

clone_size: NA
d_call: NA
j_call: TRBJ2-7
v_call: TRBV2
cdr3_aa: CASSAAGRYEQYF
cdr3_nt: TGTGCCAGCAGCGCGGCAGGGCGCTACGAGCAGTACTTC

clone_size: once
d_call: NA
j_call: TRBJ2-1
v_call: TRBV30
cdr3_aa: CAWSHSDNEQFF
cdr3_nt: TGTGCCTGGAGTCACAGCGACAATGAGCAGTTCTTC

clone_size: NA
d_call: NA
j_call: TRBJ2-5
v_call: TRBV21-1
cdr3_aa: CASSKPLAHPSGEETQYF
cdr3_nt: TGTGCCAGCAGCAAACCCCTTGCCCATCCGTCGGGGGAAGAGACCCAGTACTTC

clone_size: few
d_call: TRBD2
j_call: TRBJ2-1
v_call: TRBV5-4
cdr3_aa: CASSPMGGGNEQFF
cdr3_nt: TGTGCCAGCAGCCCCATGGGGGGAGGGAATGAGCAGTTCTTC

clone_size: NA
d_call: NA
j_call: TRBJ1-1
v_call: TRBV6-5
cdr3_aa: CASNSPGSMNTEAFF
cdr3_nt: TGTGCCAGCAACTCACCAGGCAGCATGAACACTGAAGCTTTCTTT

clone_size: once
d_call: NA
j_call: TRBJ1-5
v_call: TRBV5-8
cdr3_aa: CASSLGRGQPQHF
cdr3_nt: TGTGCCAGCAGCTTGGGCAGAGGGCAGCCCCAGCATTTT

clone_size: once
d_call: NA
j_call: TRBJ2-1
v_call: TRBV28
cdr3_aa: CASILNNEQFF
cdr3_nt: TGTGCCAGCATCCTAAACAATGAGCAGTTCTTC

clone_size: NA
d_call: TRBD2
j_call: TRBJ2-1
v_call: TRBV28
cdr3_aa: CASTLAGGSYNEQFF
cdr3_nt: TGTGCCAGCACCCTAGCGGGAGGAAGCTACAATGAGCAGTTCTTC

clone_size: NA
d_call: NA
j_call: TRBJ2-7
v_call: TRBV11-1
cdr3_aa: CASSLSQTYEQYF
cdr3_nt: TGTGCCAGCAGCTTAAGCCAGACCTACGAGCAGTACTTC

clone_size: few
d_call: NA
j_call: TRBJ2-2
v_call: TRBV19
cdr3_aa: CASRDSGYTGELFF
cdr3_nt: TGTGCCAGTAGGGACAGTGGCTACACCGGGGAGCTGTTTTTT

clone_size: NA
d_call: NA
j_call: TRBJ1-5
v_call: TRBV19
cdr3_aa: CASSSSEVGKYQPQHF
cdr3_nt: TGTGCCAGTAGTTCCTCTGAGGTGGGGAAGTATCAGCCCCAGCATTTT

clone_size: NA
d_call: NA
j_call: TRBJ2-3
v_call: TRBV6-2/TRBV6-3
cdr3_aa: CASSYSPGYPGVDTQYF
cdr3_nt: TGTGCCAGCAGTTACTCCCCCGGCTACCCGGGAGTAGATACGCAGTATTTT

clone_size: few
d_call: NA
j_call: TRBJ2-7
v_call: TRBV5-1
cdr3_aa: CASSLDPRIPRNEQYF
cdr3_nt: TGCGCCAGCAGCTTAGACCCGCGGATACCGAGGAACGAGCAGTACTTC

clone_size: NA
d_call: NA
j_call: TRBJ1-4
v_call: TRBV19
cdr3_aa: CASSISVTGHEKLFF
cdr3_nt: TGTGCCAGTAGTATTTCTGTAACCGGGCATGAAAAACTGTTTTTT

clone_size: few
d_call: TRBD1
j_call: TRBJ2-5
v_call: TRBV7-8
cdr3_aa: CASFKYRGLSPTQYF
cdr3_nt: TGTGCCAGCTTTAAATACAGGGGTTTATCCCCAACCCAGTACTTC

clone_size: NA
d_call: TRBD2
j_call: TRBJ2-1
v_call: TRBV18
cdr3_aa: CASSLSGRTDNEQFF
cdr3_nt: TGTGCCAGCTCCCTTAGCGGGAGGACTGACAATGAGCAGTTCTTC

clone_size: NA
d_call: NA
j_call: TRBJ2-7
v_call: TRBV6-2/TRBV6-3
cdr3_aa: CASSYKVGGSEQYF
cdr3_nt: TGTGCCAGCAGTTACAAGGTCGGGGGTTCCGAGCAGTACTTC

clone_size: NA
d_call: NA
j_call: TRBJ2-3
v_call: TRBV2
cdr3_aa: CASGGFGAQDTQYF
cdr3_nt: TGTGCCAGCGGGGGTTTTGGGGCTCAGGATACGCAGTATTTT

clone_size: once
d_call: TRBD2
j_call: TRBJ2-2
v_call: TRBV7-2
cdr3_aa: CASSQGLAGGTGELFF
cdr3_nt: TGTGCCAGCAGTCAAGGACTAGCGGGAGGTACCGGGGAGCTGTTTTTT

clone_size: NA
d_call: NA
j_call: TRBJ2-7
v_call: TRBV6-1
cdr3_aa: CASSFRAEGRGEQYF
cdr3_nt: TGTGCCAGCAGTTTCCGCGCTGAGGGACGTGGCGAGCAGTACTTC

clone_size: NA
d_call: TRBD1
j_call: TRBJ2-5
v_call: TRBV28
cdr3_aa: CASSFRPGQDQLRETQYF
cdr3_nt: TGTGCCAGCAGTTTCCGCCCTGGACAGGATCAATTAAGGGAGACCCAGTACTTC

clone_size: few
d_call: NA
j_call: TRBJ1-3
v_call: TRBV30
cdr3_aa: CAWSVGGNTIYF
cdr3_nt: TGTGCCTGGAGTGTAGGCGGAAACACCATATATTTT

clone_size: NA
d_call: TRBD1
j_call: TRBJ1-1
v_call: TRBV4-1
cdr3_aa: CASSQSSQGAMNTEAFF
cdr3_nt: TGCGCCAGCAGCCAATCATCACAGGGGGCGATGAACACTGAAGCTTTCTTT

clone_size: once
d_call: TRBD2
j_call: TRBJ2-1
v_call: TRBV27
cdr3_aa: CASSFLAGGMGQFF
cdr3_nt: TGTGCCAGCAGTTTCCTAGCGGGAGGCATGGGGCAGTTCTTC

clone_size: NA
d_call: TRBD1
j_call: TRBJ2-3
v_call: TRBV11-3
cdr3_aa: CASSSGTGGDTQYF
cdr3_nt: TGTGCCAGCAGCTCAGGGACAGGGGGGGATACGCAGTATTTT

clone_size: NA
d_call: TRBD2
j_call: TRBJ2-1
v_call: TRBV11-2
cdr3_aa: CASSLAGGLYNEQFF
cdr3_nt: TGTGCCAGCAGCCTAGCGGGGGGCCTTTACAATGAGCAGTTCTTC

clone_size: NA
d_call: NA
j_call: TRBJ1-5
v_call: TRBV19
cdr3_aa: CASREVGNQPQHF
cdr3_nt: TGTGCCAGTAGAGAGGTCGGCAATCAGCCCCAGCATTTT

clone_size: NA
d_call: NA
j_call: TRBJ2-3
v_call: TRBV19
cdr3_aa: CASRPNWRSTSTDTQYF
cdr3_nt: TGTGCCAGTAGGCCCAATTGGAGAAGCACTAGCACAGATACGCAGTATTTT

clone_size: NA
d_call: NA
j_call: TRBJ1-2
v_call: TRBV7-2
cdr3_aa: CASSLTTSGTWNYGYTF
cdr3_nt: TGTGCCAGCAGCTTAACAACCTCGGGGACATGGAACTATGGCTACACCTTC

clone_size: NA
d_call: NA
j_call: TRBJ1-4
v_call: TRBV7-2
cdr3_aa: CASSPTGGYGGVGGLFF
cdr3_nt: TGTGCCAGCAGCCCGACCGGGGGCTACGGGGGCGTTGGGGGACTGTTTTTT

clone_size: NA
d_call: NA
j_call: TRBJ1-3
v_call: TRBV29-1
cdr3_aa: CSVEMTSGNTIYF
cdr3_nt: TGCAGCGTTGAGATGACCTCTGGAAACACCATATATTTT